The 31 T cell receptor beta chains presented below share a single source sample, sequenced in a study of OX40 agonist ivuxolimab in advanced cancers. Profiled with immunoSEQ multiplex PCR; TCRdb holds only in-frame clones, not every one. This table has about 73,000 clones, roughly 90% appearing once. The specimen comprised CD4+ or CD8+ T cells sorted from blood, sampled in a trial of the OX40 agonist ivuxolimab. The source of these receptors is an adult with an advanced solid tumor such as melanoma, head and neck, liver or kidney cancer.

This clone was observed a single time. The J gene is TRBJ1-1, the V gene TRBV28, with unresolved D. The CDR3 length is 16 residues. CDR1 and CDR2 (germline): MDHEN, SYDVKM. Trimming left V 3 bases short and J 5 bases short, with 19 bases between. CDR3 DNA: TGTGCCAGCAGTTTCCCCTCCGAGCGGGTGAGGACTGAAGCTTTCTTT. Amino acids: CASSFPSERVRTEAFF.

The CDR3 reads CASSLGIGTGELFF. The CDR3 nucleotides are TGTGCCAGCAGTCTCGGGATCGGGACCGGGGAGCTGTTTTTT. V gene TRBV7-3 combines with J gene TRBJ2-2, with D perhaps matching TRBD2 (5 bases). The germline CDR1 and CDR2 sequences are SGHTA and FQGTGA. The ends were cut back, 6 bases at V and 5 bases at J, with 13 bases in the middle. The CDR3 runs to 14 residues.

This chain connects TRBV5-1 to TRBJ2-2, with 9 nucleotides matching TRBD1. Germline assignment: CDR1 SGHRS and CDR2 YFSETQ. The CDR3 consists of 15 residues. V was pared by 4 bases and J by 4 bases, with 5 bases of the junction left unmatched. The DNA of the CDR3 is TGCGCCAGCAGCCTGGGACAGGGTGGCACCGGGGAGCTGTTTTTT. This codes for CASSLGQGGTGELFF.

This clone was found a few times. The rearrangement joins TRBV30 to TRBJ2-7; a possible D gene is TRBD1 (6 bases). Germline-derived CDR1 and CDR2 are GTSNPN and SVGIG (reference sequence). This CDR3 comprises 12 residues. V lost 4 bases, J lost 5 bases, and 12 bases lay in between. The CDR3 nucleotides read TGTGCCTGGAATCCGGGACACCACGAGCAGTACTTC. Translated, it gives CAWNPGHHEQYF.

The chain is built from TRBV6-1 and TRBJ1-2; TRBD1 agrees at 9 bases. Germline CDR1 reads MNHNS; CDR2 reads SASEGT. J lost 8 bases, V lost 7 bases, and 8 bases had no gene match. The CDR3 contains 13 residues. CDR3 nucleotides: TGTGCCAGCAAGGGACAGGGATCCAGCGGCTACACCTTC. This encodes CASKGQGSSGYTF.

CDR3 coding DNA: TGTGCCAGCAGTGTACAGCCTTTGGGCTACACCTTC. It is translated as CASSVQPLGYTF. V and J are TRBV6-1 and TRBJ1-2; no clear D gene. This CDR3 spans 12 amino acids. Trimming pared 4 bases from V and 8 bases from J, leaving 11 bases between. The germline CDR1 and CDR2 sequences are MNHNS and SASEGT.

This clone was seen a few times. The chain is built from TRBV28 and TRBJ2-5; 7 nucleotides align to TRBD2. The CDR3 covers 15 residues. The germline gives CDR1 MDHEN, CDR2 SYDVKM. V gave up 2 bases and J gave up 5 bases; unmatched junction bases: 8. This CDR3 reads CASSLPAGMRETQYF. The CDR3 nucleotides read TGTGCCAGCAGTTTACCAGCGGGAATGCGGGAGACCCAGTACTTC.

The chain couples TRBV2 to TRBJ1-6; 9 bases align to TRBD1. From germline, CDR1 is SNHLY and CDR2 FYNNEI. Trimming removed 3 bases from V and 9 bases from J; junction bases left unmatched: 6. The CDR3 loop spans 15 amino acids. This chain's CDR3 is CASSERGQGGSPLHF. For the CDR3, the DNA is TGTGCCAGCAGTGAGAGGGGACAGGGAGGTTCACCCCTCCACTTT.

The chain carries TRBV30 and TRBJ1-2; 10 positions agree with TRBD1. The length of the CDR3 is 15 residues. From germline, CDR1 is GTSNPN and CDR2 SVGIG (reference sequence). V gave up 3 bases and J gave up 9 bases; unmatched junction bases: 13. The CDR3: CAWSQPGTGVDSYTF. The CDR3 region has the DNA TGTGCCTGGAGCCAACCCGGGACAGGGGTTGACAGCTACACCTTC.

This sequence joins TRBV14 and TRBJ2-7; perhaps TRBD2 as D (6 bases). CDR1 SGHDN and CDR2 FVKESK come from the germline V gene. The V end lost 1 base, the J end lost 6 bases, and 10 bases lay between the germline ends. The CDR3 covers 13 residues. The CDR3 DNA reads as TGTGCCAGCAGCCAAGTGGTGGGAGGCGAGCAGTACTTC. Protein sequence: CASSQVVGGEQYF. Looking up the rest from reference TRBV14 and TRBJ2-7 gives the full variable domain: EAGVTQFPSHSVIEKGQTVTLRCDPISGHDNLYWYRRVMGKEIKFLLHFVKESKQDESGMPNNRFLAERTGGTYSTLKVQPAELEDSGVYFCASSQVVGGEQYFGPGTRLTVT.

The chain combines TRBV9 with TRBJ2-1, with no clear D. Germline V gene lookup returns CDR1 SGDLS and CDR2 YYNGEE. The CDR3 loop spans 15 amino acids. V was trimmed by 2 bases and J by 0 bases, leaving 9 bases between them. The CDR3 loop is CASSVLPHSYNEQFF. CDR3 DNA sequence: TGTGCCAGCAGCGTCCTTCCGCACTCCTACAATGAGCAGTTCTTC.

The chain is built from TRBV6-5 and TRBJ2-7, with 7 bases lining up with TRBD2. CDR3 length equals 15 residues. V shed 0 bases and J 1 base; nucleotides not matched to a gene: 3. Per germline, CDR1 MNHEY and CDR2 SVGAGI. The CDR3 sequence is CASSYSGGGSYEQYF. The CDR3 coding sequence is TGTGCCAGCAGTTACTCGGGCGGGGGATCCTACGAGCAGTACTTC.

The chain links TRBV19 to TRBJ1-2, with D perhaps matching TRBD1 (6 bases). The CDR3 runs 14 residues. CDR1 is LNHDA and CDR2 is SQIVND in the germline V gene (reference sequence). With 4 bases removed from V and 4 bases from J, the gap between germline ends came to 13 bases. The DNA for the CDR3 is TGTGCCAGTAGTACCTCCGACAGGTCCTATGGCTACACCTTC. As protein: CASSTSDRSYGYTF.

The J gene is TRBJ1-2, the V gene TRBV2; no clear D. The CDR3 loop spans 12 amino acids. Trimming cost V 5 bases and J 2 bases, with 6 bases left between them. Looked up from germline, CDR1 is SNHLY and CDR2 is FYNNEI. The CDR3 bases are TGTGCCAGCAGTACAGACAACTATGGCTACACCTTC. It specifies CASSTDNYGYTF.

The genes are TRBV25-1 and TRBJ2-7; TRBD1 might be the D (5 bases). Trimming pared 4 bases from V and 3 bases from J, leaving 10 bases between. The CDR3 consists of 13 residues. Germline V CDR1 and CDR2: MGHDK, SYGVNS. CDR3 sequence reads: CASSATVDYEQYF. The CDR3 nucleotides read TGTGCCAGCAGTGCGACAGTAGACTACGAGCAGTACTTC.

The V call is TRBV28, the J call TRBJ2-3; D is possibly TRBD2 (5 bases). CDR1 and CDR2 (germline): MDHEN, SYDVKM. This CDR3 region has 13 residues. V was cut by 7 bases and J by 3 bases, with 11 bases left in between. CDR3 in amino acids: CASMDSRTDTQYF. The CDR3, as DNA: TGTGCCAGCATGGACTCTAGGACAGATACGCAGTATTTT.

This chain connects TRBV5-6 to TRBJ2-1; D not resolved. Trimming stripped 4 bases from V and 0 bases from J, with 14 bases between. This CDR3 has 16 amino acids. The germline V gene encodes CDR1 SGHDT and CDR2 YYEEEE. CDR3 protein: CASSPMWPSSYNEQFF. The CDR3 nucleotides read TGTGCCAGCAGCCCAATGTGGCCGAGCTCCTACAATGAGCAGTTCTTC.

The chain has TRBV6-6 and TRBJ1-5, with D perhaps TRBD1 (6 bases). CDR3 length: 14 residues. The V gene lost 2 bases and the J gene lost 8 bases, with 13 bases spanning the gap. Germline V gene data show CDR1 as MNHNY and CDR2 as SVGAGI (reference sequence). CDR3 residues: CASSYDVGGKPQHF. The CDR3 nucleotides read TGTGCCAGCAGTTACGACGTGGGGGGCAAGCCCCAGCATTTT.

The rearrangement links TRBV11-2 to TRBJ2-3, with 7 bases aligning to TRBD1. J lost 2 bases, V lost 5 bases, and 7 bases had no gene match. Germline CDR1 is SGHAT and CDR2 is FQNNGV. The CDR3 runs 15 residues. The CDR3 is CASSATGTVTDTQYF. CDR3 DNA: TGTGCCAGCAGCGCAACCGGGACAGTCACAGATACGCAGTATTTT. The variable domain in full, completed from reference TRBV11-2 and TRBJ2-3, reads EAGVAQSPRYKIIEKRQSVAFWCNPISGHATLYWYQQILGQGPKLLIQFQNNGVVDDSQLPKDRFSAERLKGVDSTLKIQPAKLEDSAVYLCASSATGTVTDTQYFGPGTRLTVL.

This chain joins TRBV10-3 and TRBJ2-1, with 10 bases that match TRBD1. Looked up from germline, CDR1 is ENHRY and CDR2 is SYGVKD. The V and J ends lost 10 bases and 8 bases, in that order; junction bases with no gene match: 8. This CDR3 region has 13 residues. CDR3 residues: CATTLGTGDEQFF. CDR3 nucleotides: TGTGCCACCACCTTGGGGACAGGGGATGAGCAGTTCTTC.

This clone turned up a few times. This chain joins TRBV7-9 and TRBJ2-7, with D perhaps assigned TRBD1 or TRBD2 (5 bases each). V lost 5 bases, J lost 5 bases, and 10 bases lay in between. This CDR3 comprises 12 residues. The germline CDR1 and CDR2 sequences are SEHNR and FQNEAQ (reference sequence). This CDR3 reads CASSEGTNEQYF. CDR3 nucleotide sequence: TGTGCCAGCAGCGAAGGGACCAACGAGCAGTACTTC.

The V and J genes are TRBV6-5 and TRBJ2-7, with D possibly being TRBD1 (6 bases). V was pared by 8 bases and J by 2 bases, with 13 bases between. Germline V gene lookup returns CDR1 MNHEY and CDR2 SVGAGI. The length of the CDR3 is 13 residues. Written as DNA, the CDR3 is TGTGCCAGCCAGGACAGTGGAACCTACGAGCAGTACTTC. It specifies CASQDSGTYEQYF.

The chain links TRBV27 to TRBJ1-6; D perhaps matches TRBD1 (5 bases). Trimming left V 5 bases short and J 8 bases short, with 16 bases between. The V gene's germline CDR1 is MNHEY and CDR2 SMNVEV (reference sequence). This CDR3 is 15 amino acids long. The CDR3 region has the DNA TGTGCCAGCAGTGTGAATCAGGGTGGCGATTCACCCCTCCACTTT. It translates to CASSVNQGGDSPLHF.

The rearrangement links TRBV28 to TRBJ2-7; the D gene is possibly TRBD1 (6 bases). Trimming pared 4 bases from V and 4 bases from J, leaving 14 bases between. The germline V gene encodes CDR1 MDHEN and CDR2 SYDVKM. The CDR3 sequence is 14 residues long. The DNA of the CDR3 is TGTGCCAGCAGTTCCCCCGGGACACAGTACGAGCAGTACTTC. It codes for CASSSPGTQYEQYF.

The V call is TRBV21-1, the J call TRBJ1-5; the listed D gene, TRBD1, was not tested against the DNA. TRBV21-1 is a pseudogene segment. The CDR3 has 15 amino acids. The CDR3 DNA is TGTGCCAGCAGCCCCCGGGACAGGGCCAATCAGCCCCAGCATTTT. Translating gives CASSPRDRANQPQHF.

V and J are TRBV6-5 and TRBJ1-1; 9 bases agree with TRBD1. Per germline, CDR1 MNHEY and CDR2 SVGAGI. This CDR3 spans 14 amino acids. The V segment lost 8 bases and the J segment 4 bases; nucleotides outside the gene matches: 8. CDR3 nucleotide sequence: TGTGCCAGCTCCGTAACAGGGGGCGGCACTGAAGCTTTCTTT. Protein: CASSVTGGGTEAFF.

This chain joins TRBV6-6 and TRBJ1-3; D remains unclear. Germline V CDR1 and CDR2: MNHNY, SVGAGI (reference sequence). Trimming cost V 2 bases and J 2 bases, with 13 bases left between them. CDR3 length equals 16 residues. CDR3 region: CASSYGPPETGNTIYF. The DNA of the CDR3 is TGTGCCAGCAGTTACGGCCCCCCTGAGACTGGAAACACCATATATTTT.

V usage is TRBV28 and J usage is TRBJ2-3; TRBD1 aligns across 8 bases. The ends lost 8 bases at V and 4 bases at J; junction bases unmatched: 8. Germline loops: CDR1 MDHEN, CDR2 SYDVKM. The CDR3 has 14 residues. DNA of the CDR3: TGTGCCAGCGGGGGACAGGAGGGTGCAGATACGCAGTATTTT. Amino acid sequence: CASGGQEGADTQYF.

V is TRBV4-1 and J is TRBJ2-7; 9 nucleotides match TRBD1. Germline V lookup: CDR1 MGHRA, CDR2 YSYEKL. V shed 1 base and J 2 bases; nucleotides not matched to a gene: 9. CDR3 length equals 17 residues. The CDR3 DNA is TGCGCCAGCAGCCAAGTTGCCGGGACAGGGAGGACCTACGAGCAGTACTTC. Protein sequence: CASSQVAGTGRTYEQYF.

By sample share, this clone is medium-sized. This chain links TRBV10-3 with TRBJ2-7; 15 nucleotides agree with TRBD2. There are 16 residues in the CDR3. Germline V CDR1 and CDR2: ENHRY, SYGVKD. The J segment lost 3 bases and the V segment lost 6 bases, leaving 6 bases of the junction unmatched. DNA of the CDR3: TGTGCCATCAGGCGGACTAGCGGGAGGGCGGTCTACGAGCAGTACTTC. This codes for CAIRRTSGRAVYEQYF.

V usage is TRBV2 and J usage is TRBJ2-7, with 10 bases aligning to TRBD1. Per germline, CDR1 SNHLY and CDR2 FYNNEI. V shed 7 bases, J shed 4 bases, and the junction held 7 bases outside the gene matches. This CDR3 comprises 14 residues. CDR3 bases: TGTGCCAGCAAGGGCGGGACAGGGGTATACGAGCAGTACTTC. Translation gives CASKGGTGVYEQYF.